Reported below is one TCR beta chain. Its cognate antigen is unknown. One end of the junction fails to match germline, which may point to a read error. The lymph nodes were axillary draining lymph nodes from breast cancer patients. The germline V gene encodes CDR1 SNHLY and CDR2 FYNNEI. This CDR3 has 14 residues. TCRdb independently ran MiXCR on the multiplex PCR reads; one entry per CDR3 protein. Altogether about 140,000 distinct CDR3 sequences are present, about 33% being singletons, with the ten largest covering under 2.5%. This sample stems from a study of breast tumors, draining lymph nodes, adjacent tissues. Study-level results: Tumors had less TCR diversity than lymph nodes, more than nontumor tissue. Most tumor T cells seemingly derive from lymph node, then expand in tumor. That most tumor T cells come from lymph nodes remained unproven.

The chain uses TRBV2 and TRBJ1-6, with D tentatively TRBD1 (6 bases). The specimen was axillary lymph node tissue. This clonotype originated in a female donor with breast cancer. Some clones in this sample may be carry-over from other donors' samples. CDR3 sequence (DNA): TGTGCCAGTAGTGGGAGGACAGAACGCTCACCCCTCCACTTT. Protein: CASSGRTERSPLHF.